This TCR beta chain derives from a study of blood T cell repertoires in COVID-19. Profiling relied on immunoSEQ multiplex PCR, and the TCRdb table lists in-frame clones only, not all of them. This sample yields some 120,000 clones, of which approximately 68% are seen a single time; 2% to 2.5% belongs to the top ten. CDR3 length equals 14 residues. With 0 bases clipped from V and 6 bases from J, the junction kept 0 bases outside the gene matches. Per the germline V gene, CDR1 is SGHRS and CDR2 is YFSETQ. Sequenced sample: peripheral blood. This clonotype was sampled from an older woman with acute or convalescent COVID-19. V gene TRBV5-1 combines with J gene TRBJ2-7; 13 bases agree with TRBD2. CDR3 amino acids: CASSLGLAGGEQYF. The CDR3 coding sequence is TGCGCCAGCAGCTTGGGACTAGCGGGAGGCGAGCAGTACTTC.